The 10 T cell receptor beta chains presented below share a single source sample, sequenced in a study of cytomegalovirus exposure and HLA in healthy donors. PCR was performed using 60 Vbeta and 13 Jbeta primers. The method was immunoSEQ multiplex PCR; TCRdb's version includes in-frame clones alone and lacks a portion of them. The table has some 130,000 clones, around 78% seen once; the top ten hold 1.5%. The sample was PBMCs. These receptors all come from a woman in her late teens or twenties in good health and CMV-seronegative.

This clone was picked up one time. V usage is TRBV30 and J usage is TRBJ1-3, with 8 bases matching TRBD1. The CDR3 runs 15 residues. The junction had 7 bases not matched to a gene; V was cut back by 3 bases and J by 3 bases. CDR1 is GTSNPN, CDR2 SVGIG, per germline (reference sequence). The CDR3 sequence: CAWRARDRSGNTIYF. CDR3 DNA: TGTGCCTGGAGAGCCCGGGACAGGAGTGGAAACACCATATATTTT.

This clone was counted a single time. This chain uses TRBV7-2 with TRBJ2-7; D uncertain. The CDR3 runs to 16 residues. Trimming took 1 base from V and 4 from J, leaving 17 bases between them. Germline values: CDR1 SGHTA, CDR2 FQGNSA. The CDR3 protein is CASSLEAQIRIYEQYF. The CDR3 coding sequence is TGTGCCAGCAGCTTAGAAGCACAGATCCGAATTTACGAGCAGTACTTC.

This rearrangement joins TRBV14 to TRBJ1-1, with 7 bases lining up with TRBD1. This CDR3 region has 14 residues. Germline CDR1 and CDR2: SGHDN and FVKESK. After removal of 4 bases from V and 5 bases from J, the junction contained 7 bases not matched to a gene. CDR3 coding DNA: TGTGCCAGCAGCCCGACCAGGGGGGATACTGAAGCTTTCTTT. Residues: CASSPTRGDTEAFF.

The CDR3 spells CASSGGTGGKYGYTF. The CDR3 region has the DNA TGCGCCAGCAGCGGTGGGACAGGGGGGAAATATGGCTACACCTTC. The chain combines TRBV5-1 with TRBJ1-2; 11 nucleotides match TRBD1. J gave up 5 bases and V 4 bases, and 7 bases lay outside the gene matches. The CDR3 runs to 15 residues. Germline V gene data show CDR1 as SGHRS and CDR2 as YFSETQ.

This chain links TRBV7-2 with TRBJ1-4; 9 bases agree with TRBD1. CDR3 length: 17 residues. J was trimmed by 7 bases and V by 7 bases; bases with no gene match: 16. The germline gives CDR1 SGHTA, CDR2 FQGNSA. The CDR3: CASIPGQGPRGGEKLFF. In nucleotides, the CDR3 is TGTGCCAGCATTCCGGGACAGGGCCCGAGGGGGGGTGAAAAACTGTTTTTT. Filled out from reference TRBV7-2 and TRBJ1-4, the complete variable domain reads GAGVSQSPSNKVTEKGKDVELRCDPISGHTALYWYRQSLGQGLEFLIYFQGNSAPDKSGLPSDRFSAERTGGSVSTLTIQRTQQEDSAVYLCASIPGQGPRGGEKLFFGSGTQLSVL.

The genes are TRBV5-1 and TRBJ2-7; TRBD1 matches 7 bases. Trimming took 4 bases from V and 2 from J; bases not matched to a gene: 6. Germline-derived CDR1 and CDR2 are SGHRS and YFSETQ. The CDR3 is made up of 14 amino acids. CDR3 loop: CASSLNRGPYEQYF. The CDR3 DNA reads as TGCGCCAGCAGCCTAAACAGGGGTCCCTACGAGCAGTACTTC.

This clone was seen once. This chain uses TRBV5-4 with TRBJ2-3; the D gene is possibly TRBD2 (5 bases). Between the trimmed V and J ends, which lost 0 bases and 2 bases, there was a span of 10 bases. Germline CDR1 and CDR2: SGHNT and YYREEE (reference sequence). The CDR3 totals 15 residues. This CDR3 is CASSLGLAVTDTQYF. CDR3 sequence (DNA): TGTGCCAGCAGCTTGGGGCTAGCAGTCACAGATACGCAGTATTTT.

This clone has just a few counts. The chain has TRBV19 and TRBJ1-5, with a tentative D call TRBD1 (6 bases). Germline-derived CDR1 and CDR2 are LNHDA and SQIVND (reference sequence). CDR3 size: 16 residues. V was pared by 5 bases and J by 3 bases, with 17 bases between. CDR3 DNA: TGTGCCAGTAGTCTCACAGGGAGACTTTCCAATCAGCCCCAGCATTTT. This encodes CASSLTGRLSNQPQHF.

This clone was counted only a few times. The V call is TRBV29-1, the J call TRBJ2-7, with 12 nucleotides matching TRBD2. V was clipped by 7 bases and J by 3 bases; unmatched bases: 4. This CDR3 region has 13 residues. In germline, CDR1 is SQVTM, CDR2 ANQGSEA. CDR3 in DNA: TGCAGCGCAACTAGCGGGAGGTTCTACGAGCAGTACTTC. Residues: CSATSGRFYEQYF.

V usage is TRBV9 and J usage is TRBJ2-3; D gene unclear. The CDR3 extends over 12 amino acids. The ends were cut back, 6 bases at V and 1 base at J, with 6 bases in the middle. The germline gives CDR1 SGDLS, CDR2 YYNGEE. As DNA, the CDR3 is TGTGCCAGCAACCCGGGCACAGATACGCAGTATTTT. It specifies CASNPGTDTQYF.